The 32 T cell receptor beta chains given below trace back to one sample, sequenced in a study of T cell responses to AZD1222 COVID-19 vaccine (dated by TCRdb to the early 2020s). The library was produced with the immunoSEQ multiplex PCR assay. Drawn from immuneACCESS, this table holds only the in-frame rearrangements with V and J called that TCRdb kept. Clones are partly lost; checked studies trace under half to an unresolved V gene and leave the rest unexplained. Within this sample are approximately 150,000 clones, with just over 90% of them counted one time only. The ten most abundant clones make up about 3% of the sample. Per the publication, the time point label means: baseline before first vaccination. The material was peripheral blood, obtained on day 0 of AZD1222 vaccination. These receptors all stem from an adult in good health.

V and J are TRBV3-1 (or the pseudogene TRBV3-2) and TRBJ1-2; D is ambiguous. The CDR3 consists of 14 residues. Trimming shortened V by 1 base and J by 8 bases, and 14 bases separated the two germline ends. The germline CDR1 and CDR2 sequences are LGHDT and YNNKEL (reference sequence). CDR3 in DNA: TGTGCCAGCAGCCAAGGAGATGGTTTTTGGGGCTACACCTTC. Its translation: CASSQGDGFWGYTF.

The chain uses TRBV6-5 and TRBJ1-4; no reliable D call. This CDR3 region has 14 residues. CDR1 and CDR2 (germline): MNHEY, SVGAGI. The V end lost 7 bases, the J end lost 3 bases, and 12 bases lay between the germline ends. The CDR3 reads CASNRVGANEKLFF. DNA for the CDR3: TGTGCCAGCAACCGCGTGGGAGCTAATGAAAAACTGTTTTTT.

The genes are TRBV5-1 and TRBJ1-3, with a possible D match to TRBD1 (5 bases). CDR3 length: 15 amino acids. Looked up from germline, CDR1 is SGHRS and CDR2 is YFSETQ. V lost 5 bases, J lost 0 bases, and 12 bases lay in between. CDR3 nucleotide sequence: TGCGCCAGCAGGAAGGACACGAGCTCTGGAAACACCATATATTTT. As protein: CASRKDTSSGNTIYF. The whole variable domain, filled in from reference TRBV5-1 and TRBJ1-3, reads KAGVTQTPRYLIKTRGQQVTLSCSPISGHRSVSWYQQTPGQGLQFLFEYFSETQRNKGNFPGRFSGRQFSNSRSEMNVSTLELGDSALYLCASRKDTSSGNTIYFGEGSWLTVV.

This clone occurred once. V usage is TRBV6-5 and J usage is TRBJ1-2, with 9 bases aligning to TRBD1. Trimming took 10 bases from V and 3 from J; bases not matched to a gene: 9. CDR1 and CDR2 from the germline V gene are MNHEY and SVGAGI. The CDR3 has 14 residues. CDR3 in amino acids: CATRIQGAYYGYTF. In DNA, the CDR3 is TGTGCCACCAGGATACAGGGGGCCTACTATGGCTACACCTTC.

In nucleotides, the CDR3 is TGTGCCAGCAGCTGGACAGAGGGAGCCCACGAGCAGTACTTC. As protein: CASSWTEGAHEQYF. The rearrangement uses TRBV7-9 and TRBJ2-7; the D gene is possibly TRBD1 (6 bases). The CDR3 is 14 residues long. The V and J ends lost 4 bases and 5 bases respectively, with 15 bases between them. From germline, CDR1 is SEHNR and CDR2 FQNEAQ (reference sequence).

The V and J genes are TRBV10-1 and TRBJ1-1, with D maybe TRBD1 (5 bases). The germline V gene has CDR1 WNHNN and CDR2 SYGVQD (reference sequence). V shed 2 bases and J shed 5 bases, with 9 bases lying between them. The CDR3 has 13 residues. For the CDR3, the DNA is TGCGCCAGCAGTGAGCAGGGAGGGACTGAAGCTTTCTTT. Its translation: CASSEQGGTEAFF.

The rearrangement joins TRBV5-1 to TRBJ2-3; D gene uncertain. Trimming cost V 2 bases and J 0 bases, with 10 bases left between them. The V gene's germline CDR1 is SGHRS and CDR2 YFSETQ. This CDR3 has 15 amino acids. Here the CDR3 reads CASSLQPESTDTQYF. CDR3 nucleotides: TGCGCCAGCAGCTTACAACCGGAGAGCACAGATACGCAGTATTTT.

As to this clone: The identical CDR3 is also encoded by other nucleotide sequences in the sample. The chain has TRBV10-3 and TRBJ1-1; D is undetermined. Germline V gives CDR1 ENHRY, CDR2 SYGVKD. The CDR3 sequence is 13 residues long. V lost 2 bases and J lost 2, with 6 bases in between. The CDR3 DNA reads TGTGCCATCAGTGAGCGGGGAAACACTGAAGCTTTCTTT. This encodes CAISERGNTEAFF.

The chain combines TRBV5-1 with TRBJ1-4; D uncertain. The CDR3 extends over 14 amino acids. Germline V lookup: CDR1 SGHRS, CDR2 YFSETQ. The V end was cut by 3 bases, the J end by 7 bases, with 13 bases between. CDR3 coding DNA: TGCGCCAGCAGCTCCGGGCGAGTGGGTGAAAAACTGTTTTTT. Encoded protein: CASSSGRVGEKLFF.

The rearrangement joins TRBV3-1 (or the pseudogene TRBV3-2) to TRBJ1-2, with TRBD1 matching over 7 bases. Germline V CDR1 and CDR2: LGHDT, YNNKEL (reference sequence). This CDR3 spans 14 amino acids. V gave up 2 bases and J gave up 6 bases; unmatched junction bases: 6. This chain's CDR3 is CASSQLVTGDGYTF. The CDR3, as DNA: TGTGCCAGCAGCCAATTGGTTACAGGGGATGGCTACACCTTC.

The rearrangement joins TRBV28 to TRBJ2-7, with D possibly being TRBD1 (6 bases). CDR1 and CDR2 (germline): MDHEN, SYDVKM. Trimming cost V 5 bases and J 3 bases, with 20 bases left between them. The CDR3 has 16 amino acids. DNA for the CDR3: TGTGCCAGCAGTCGATCAGGACAGAATTTGTTCTACGAGCAGTACTTC. Protein: CASSRSGQNLFYEQYF.

V usage is TRBV12-3 or TRBV12-4 and J usage is TRBJ2-7, with 10 nucleotides matching TRBD2. This CDR3 comprises 13 residues. J was trimmed by 5 bases and V by 6 bases; bases with no gene match: 4. CDR3 nucleotide sequence: TGTGCCAGCAGAGGACTAGCGGAACACGAGCAGTACTTC. Translating gives CASRGLAEHEQYF.

This clone was found a few times. The chain recombines TRBV9 with TRBJ2-7, with 12 bases fitting TRBD1. Trimming removed 0 bases from V and 7 bases from J; junction bases left unmatched: 2. The CDR3 has 14 residues. The germline gives CDR1 SGDLS, CDR2 YYNGEE. The DNA of the CDR3 is TGTGCCAGCAGCGTAGGGGACAGGGGGCGGGAGCAGTACTTC. Amino acids: CASSVGDRGREQYF.

The chain joins TRBV5-4 to TRBJ1-2, with TRBD1 matching 7 bases. V shed 4 bases, J shed 3 bases, and the junction held 15 bases outside the gene matches. The CDR3 extends over 17 amino acids. Germline lookup yields CDR1 SGHNT and CDR2 YYREEE (reference sequence). CDR3 residues: CASSTGTAWSGDYGYTF. CDR3 bases: TGTGCCAGCAGCACCGGGACAGCCTGGTCCGGTGACTATGGCTACACCTTC.

The gene calls are TRBV28 and TRBJ1-3; tentative D call: TRBD1 (5 bases). Germline V gene sequence: CDR1 MDHEN, CDR2 SYDVKM. The V gene lost 8 bases and the J gene lost 4 bases, with 15 bases spanning the gap. The CDR3 length is 14 residues. For the CDR3, the DNA is TGTGCCAGCCTACGCGGGGGGTCCGGAAACACCATATATTTT. Residues: CASLRGGSGNTIYF.

The chain has TRBV19 and TRBJ1-1; 8 bases are shared with TRBD1. The CDR3 totals 13 residues. Losses at the gene ends were 10 bases for V and 2 bases for J; bases not matched to a gene: 6. Per the germline V gene, CDR1 is LNHDA and CDR2 is SQIVND (reference sequence). The CDR3 region is CATQTGDNTEAFF. The CDR3 DNA reads TGTGCCACTCAGACAGGGGATAACACTGAAGCTTTCTTT.

The chain couples TRBV2 to TRBJ1-2, with a weak D call TRBD1 (6 bases). CDR3 length: 19 residues. CDR1 SNHLY and CDR2 FYNNEI come from the germline V gene. V was trimmed by 6 bases and J by 2 bases, leaving 28 bases between them. This CDR3 is CASRRGVVRGPSPNYGYTF. DNA for the CDR3: TGTGCCAGCAGGAGGGGGGTTGTCCGAGGCCCGTCCCCAAACTATGGCTACACCTTC.

This chain connects TRBV19 to TRBJ1-5; maybe TRBD1 (5 bases). The CDR3 runs 14 residues. V was cut by 3 bases and J by 7 bases, with 13 bases left in between. The V gene's germline CDR1 is LNHDA and CDR2 SQIVND (reference sequence). The CDR3 DNA reads as TGTGCCAGTAGTATGGTCTGGGGCAGACAGCCCCAGCATTTT. This gives the protein CASSMVWGRQPQHF.

This clone has only one observation. This chain connects TRBV5-1 to TRBJ2-7, with TRBD1 matching over 7 bases. Germline assignment: CDR1 SGHRS and CDR2 YFSETQ. The CDR3 spans 14 residues. The J segment lost 5 bases and the V segment lost 4 bases, leaving 9 bases of the junction unmatched. The CDR3 DNA follows: TGCGCCAGCAGCGCCCGACAGGGAAACAACGAGCAGTACTTC. It translates to CASSARQGNNEQYF. Variable domain in full (rest from reference TRBV5-1 and TRBJ2-7): KAGVTQTPRYLIKTRGQQVTLSCSPISGHRSVSWYQQTPGQGLQFLFEYFSETQRNKGNFPGRFSGRQFSNSRSEMNVSTLELGDSALYLCASSARQGNNEQYFGPGTRLTVT.

The rearrangement uses TRBV10-2 and TRBJ2-1; D remains unclear. CDR1 and CDR2 (germline): WSHSY, SAAADI. The CDR3 length is 17 residues. V was clipped by 0 bases and J by 2 bases, with 14 bases between them. The CDR3 spells CASSESLEIVPYNEQFF. The DNA for the CDR3 is TGCGCCAGCAGTGAGTCGCTCGAGATTGTCCCCTACAATGAGCAGTTCTTC.

The chain couples TRBV10-2 to TRBJ1-6; D not certain. The CDR3 contains 14 residues. Germline CDR1 and CDR2: WSHSY and SAAADI. Between the trimmed V and J ends, which lost 7 bases and 4 bases, there was a span of 11 bases. The CDR3 protein is CASIGSRYNSPLHF. The CDR3 DNA is TGCGCCAGCATTGGAAGCAGATATAATTCACCCCTCCACTTT.

The chain is built from TRBV19 and TRBJ2-2, with a tentative D call TRBD1 (5 bases). Germline CDR1 is LNHDA and CDR2 is SQIVND (reference sequence). The CDR3 extends over 14 amino acids. V was clipped by 4 bases and J by 4 bases, with 10 bases between them. For the CDR3, the DNA is TGTGCCAGTAGTACAGGGCTTCCCACCGGGGAGCTGTTTTTT. Translation gives CASSTGLPTGELFF.

The chain employs TRBV25-1 and TRBJ1-2; TRBD1 is a possible D gene (5 bases). Per the germline V gene, CDR1 is MGHDK and CDR2 is SYGVNS. CDR3 size: 12 residues. V lost 4 bases, J lost 8 bases, and 11 bases lay in between. CDR3 DNA: TGTGCCAGCAGTGTATCAGGGCGAGGCTACACCTTC. It is translated as CASSVSGRGYTF.

The CDR3 spells CASSSTANSNQPQHF. The CDR3 region has the DNA TGCGCCAGCAGCTCGACAGCAAATAGCAATCAGCCCCAGCATTTT. The chain is built from TRBV10-2 and TRBJ1-5; maybe TRBD1 (5 bases). This CDR3 is built from 15 residues. The ends were cut back, 6 bases at V and 0 bases at J, with 12 bases in the middle. Looked up from germline, CDR1 is WSHSY and CDR2 is SAAADI.

The gene calls are TRBV18 and TRBJ1-5; no firm D call. Germline loops: CDR1 KGHSH, CDR2 LQKENI. The CDR3 has 15 amino acids. Trimming removed 1 base from V and 0 bases from J, with 7 bases in between. CDR3 in amino acids: CASSPQGYSNQPQHF. The CDR3 nucleotides read TGTGCCAGCTCACCACAAGGTTATAGCAATCAGCCCCAGCATTTT. The variable domain in full, completed from reference TRBV18 and TRBJ1-5, reads NAGVMQNPRHLVRRRGQEARLRCSPMKGHSHVYWYRQLPEEGLKFMVYLQKENIIDESGMPKERFSAEFPKEGPSILRIQQVVRGDSAAYFCASSPQGYSNQPQHFGDGTRLSIL.

The V and J genes are TRBV7-2 and TRBJ1-2, with D perhaps matching TRBD1 (6 bases). In germline, CDR1 is SGHTA, CDR2 FQGNSA. Trimming shortened V by 3 bases and J by 9 bases, and 17 bases separated the two germline ends. The length of the CDR3 is 14 residues. The chain's CDR3 is CASSFLGQLDRYTF. The CDR3 DNA reads as TGTGCCAGCAGCTTTTTAGGACAGCTCGATCGCTACACCTTC.

This chain connects TRBV6-5 to TRBJ2-2; TRBD1 is a possible D gene (6 bases). This CDR3 is 14 amino acids long. V lost 6 bases to trimming and J lost 4 bases, with 12 bases between them. CDR1 is MNHEY and CDR2 is SVGAGI in the germline V gene. CDR3 region: CASSRDTLTGELFF. CDR3 bases: TGTGCCAGCAGCCGGGACACCCTCACCGGGGAGCTGTTTTTT.

The rearrangement joins TRBV3-1 (or the pseudogene TRBV3-2) to TRBJ2-2; no reliable D call. The CDR3 totals 14 residues. Trimming removed 2 bases from V and 7 bases from J, with 11 bases in between. Per the germline V gene, CDR1 is LGHDT and CDR2 is YNNKEL (reference sequence). The CDR3 region is CASSQWLGNGELFF. CDR3 coding DNA: TGTGCCAGCAGCCAATGGCTAGGCAACGGGGAGCTGTTTTTT.

The chain uses TRBV19 and TRBJ1-5; 8 bases are a match to TRBD1. The CDR3 is 16 residues long. V dropped 4 bases and J dropped 6; count of bases not matched to a gene: 11. Germline V gene data show CDR1 as LNHDA and CDR2 as SQIVND (reference sequence). CDR3 sequence: CASSTTGGKVTQPQHF. As DNA, the CDR3 is TGTGCCAGTAGTACTACAGGGGGAAAAGTCACTCAGCCCCAGCATTTT. Full variable domain (rest looked up from reference TRBV19 and TRBJ1-5): DGGITQSPKYLFRKEGQNVTLSCEQNLNHDAMYWYRQDPGQGLRLIYYSQIVNDFQKGDIAEGYSVSREKKESFPLTVTSAQKNPTAFYLCASSTTGGKVTQPQHFGDGTRLSIL.

The chain couples TRBV6-5 to TRBJ2-1, with D perhaps matching TRBD2 (5 bases). This CDR3 is built from 15 residues. V gave up 0 bases and J gave up 0 bases, with 6 bases separating them. Per the germline V gene, CDR1 is MNHEY and CDR2 is SVGAGI. The CDR3 DNA is TGTGCCAGCAGTTACTCAGGGAGCTCCTACAATGAGCAGTTCTTC. Translated, it gives CASSYSGSSYNEQFF.

Remarks on this clone: At one end the junction does not follow the germline gene, possibly because of a read error. The rearrangement links TRBV4-2 to TRBJ2-7; D is ambiguous. The CDR3 totals 14 residues. The germline gives CDR1 LGHNA, CDR2 YNFKEQ. The CDR3 here is CASSQGALSHEQYF. CDR3 nucleotide sequence: TGTGCCAGCAGCCAAGGTGCCCTCTCCCACGAGCAGTACTTC.

The chain has TRBV7-8 and TRBJ1-5; no firm D call. CDR3 length equals 15 residues. V gave up 3 bases and J gave up 9 bases, with 18 bases separating them. CDR1 and CDR2 from the germline V gene are SGHVS and FQNEAQ. The CDR3: CASSFGEQRAWPQHF. For the CDR3, the DNA is TGTGCCAGCAGCTTCGGGGAGCAGCGGGCTTGGCCCCAGCATTTT.